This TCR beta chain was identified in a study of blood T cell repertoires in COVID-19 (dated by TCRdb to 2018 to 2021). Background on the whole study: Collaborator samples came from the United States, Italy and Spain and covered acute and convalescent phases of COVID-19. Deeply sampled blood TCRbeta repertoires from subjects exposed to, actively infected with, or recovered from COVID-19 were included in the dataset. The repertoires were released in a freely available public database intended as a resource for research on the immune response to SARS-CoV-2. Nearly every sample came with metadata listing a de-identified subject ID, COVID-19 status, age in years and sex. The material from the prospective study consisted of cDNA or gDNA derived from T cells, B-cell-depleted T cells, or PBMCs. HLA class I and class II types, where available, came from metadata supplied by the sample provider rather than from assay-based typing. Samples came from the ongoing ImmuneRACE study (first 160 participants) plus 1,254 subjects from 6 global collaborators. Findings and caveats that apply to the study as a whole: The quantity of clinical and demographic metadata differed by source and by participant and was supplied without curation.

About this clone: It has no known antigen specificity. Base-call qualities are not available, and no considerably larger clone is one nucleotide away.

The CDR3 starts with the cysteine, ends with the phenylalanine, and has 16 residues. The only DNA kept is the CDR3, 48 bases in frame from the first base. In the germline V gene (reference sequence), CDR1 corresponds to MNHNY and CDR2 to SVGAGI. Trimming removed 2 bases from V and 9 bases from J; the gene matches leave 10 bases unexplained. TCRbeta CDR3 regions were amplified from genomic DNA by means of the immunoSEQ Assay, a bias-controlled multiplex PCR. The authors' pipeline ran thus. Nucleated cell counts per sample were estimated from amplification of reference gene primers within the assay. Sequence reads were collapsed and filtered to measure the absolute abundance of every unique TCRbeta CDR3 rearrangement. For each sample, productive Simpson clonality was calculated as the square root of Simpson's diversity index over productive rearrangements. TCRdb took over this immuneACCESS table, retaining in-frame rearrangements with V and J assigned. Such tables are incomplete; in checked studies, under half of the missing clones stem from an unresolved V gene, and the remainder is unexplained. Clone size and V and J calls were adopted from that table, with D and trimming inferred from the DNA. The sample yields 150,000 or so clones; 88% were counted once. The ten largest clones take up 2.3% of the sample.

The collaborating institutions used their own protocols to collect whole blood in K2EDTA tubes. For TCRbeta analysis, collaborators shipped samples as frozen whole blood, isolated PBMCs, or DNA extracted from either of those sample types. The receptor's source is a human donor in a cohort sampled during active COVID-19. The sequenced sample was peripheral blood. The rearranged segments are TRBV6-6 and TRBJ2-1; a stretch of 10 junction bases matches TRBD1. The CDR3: CASSYRGTGVGGEQFF. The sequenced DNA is TGTGCCAGCAGTTACCGTGGGACAGGGGTTGGTGGTGAGCAGTTCTTC.